What follows describes a single TCR beta chain. Its antigen is not identified. The PCR employed 60 Vbeta primers together with 13 Jbeta primers. Sequencing was performed with immunoSEQ multiplex PCR; in TCRdb, only in-frame clones are kept and a portion is missing. This sample's table has around 60,000 clones. The CDR3 is 16 residues long. J was trimmed by 2 bases and V by 2 bases; bases with no gene match: 6. The germline V gene encodes CDR1 ENHRY and CDR2 SYGVKD. This entry is derived from a study of cytomegalovirus exposure and HLA in healthy donors. Regarding the study as a whole: Sequencing artifact likely explains a cluster of highly shared sequence variants. As a later analysis revealed, the rate of TCR association differed by HLA locus, with DRB1 most and HLA-C fewest.

Healthy bone marrow donors formed the donor group. Sequenced input: PBMCs. The chain uses TRBV10-3 and TRBJ2-5, with 9 bases matching TRBD1. This TCR was sampled from a man aged 30-40 years in good health and CMV-seropositive. The CDR3 region has the DNA TGTGCCATCAGTGAGGGACAGGGGTCGGGGCAAGAGACCCAGTACTTC. It codes for CAISEGQGSGQETQYF.